This entry concerns a single T cell receptor beta chain. TCRdb's copy holds only in-frame clones and misses some; the assay was immunoSEQ multiplex PCR. Seen here are about 80,000 clones, 80% to 90% observed once, and the top ten hold about 9.9%. This specimen comes from a study of control samples from healthy donors and cancer patients. This CDR3 has 15 amino acids. CDR1 and CDR2 from the germline V gene are MGHRA and YSYEKL. V was trimmed by 2 bases and J by 0 bases, leaving 11 bases between them. The chain uses TRBV4-1 and TRBJ2-7, with D perhaps TRBD1 (6 bases). The specimen was PBMCs. The sequence came from a man aged 55 to 69 with head and neck cancer. The CDR3 bases are TGCGCCAGCAGCCAAACAAGGGGGAACTCCTACGAGCAGTACTTC. It yields the protein CASSQTRGNSYEQYF.